The rows below give T cell receptor beta chains drawn from one sample of a study of blood T cell repertoires in COVID-19. TCRdb keeps only in-frame clones here, not all; method: immunoSEQ multiplex PCR. The profile shows 200,000 to 250,000 clones, 70% to 90% of them singletons. The sequencing input was peripheral blood. The receptors come from a man younger than 35 with active or convalescent COVID-19. Each CDR3 is given with its conserved first and last residue. A D gene is named only where the DNA matches it firmly. The size field is filled for only some rows; it gives once, few, many or a size class.

TRBJ1-1 | TRBV4-3 | NA | NA | TGCGCCAGCAGCCACACATCCTGGACAGAAAACACTGAAGCTTTCTTT | CASSHTSWTENTEAFF
TRBJ1-1 | TRBV28 | NA | NA | TGTGCCAGCAGTCGACCGGGGGGGCTCGGCACTGAAGCTTTCTTT | CASSRPGGLGTEAFF
TRBJ2-7 | TRBV10-2 | NA | NA | TGCGCCAGCACGGCCAGGGATAGCTCCTACGAGCAGTACTTC | CASTARDSSYEQYF
TRBJ2-7 | TRBV18 | TRBD2 | NA | TGTGCCAGCTCACCACGGATTGGCGATGCGGGGGGCCGCCCCTACGAGCAGTACTTC | CASSPRIGDAGGRPYEQYF
TRBJ1-1 | TRBV29-1 | TRBD1 | NA | TGCAGCGGCAAACAGGGGTGGGGGAACACTGAAGCTTTCTTT | CSGKQGWGNTEAFF
TRBJ1-2 | TRBV2 | NA | NA | TGTGCCAGCAGTGTTTCAGGGGTTTCTGGCTACACCTTC | CASSVSGVSGYTF
TRBJ2-5 | TRBV11-2 | TRBD2 | NA | TGTGCCAGCAGCGGGTTGATATCGGTAGCGGGAGAGACCCAGTACTTC | CASSGLISVAGETQYF
TRBJ1-5 | TRBV28 | NA | once | TGTGCCTACGCGGCCGGCAATCAGCCCCAGCATTTT | CAYAAGNQPQHF
TRBJ2-1 | TRBV9 | TRBD2 | NA | TGTGCCAGCAGCGTAGCGGGACTAGCGGACTACAATGAGCAGTTCTTC | CASSVAGLADYNEQFF
TRBJ2-2 | TRBV2 | NA | NA | TGTGCCAGCAATCCCAGCGGAACCACCACCGGGGAGCTGTTTTTT | CASNPSGTTTGELFF
TRBJ2-5 | TRBV7-8 | TRBD2 | NA | TGTGCCAGCAGCTTAGTTACCGGACTAGCGGGAGAGGTAAAGACCCAGTACTTC | CASSLVTGLAGEVKTQYF
TRBJ1-6 | TRBV29-1 | NA | NA | TGCAGCGGGCGGACAGCGGCCGATTCACCCCTCCACTTT | CSGRTAADSPLHF
TRBJ2-1 | TRBV30 | TRBD2 | once | TGTGCCTGGATTACCGGGACTAGCGGACATTACAATGAGCAGTTCTTC | CAWITGTSGHYNEQFF
TRBJ2-1 | TRBV2 | TRBD2 | NA | TGTGCCAGCAAGAGGACTAGCGGATACAATGAGCAGTTCTTC | CASKRTSGYNEQFF
TRBJ2-1 | TRBV6-5 | NA | NA | TGTGCCAGCAGTTACGCCGGGGAGGATGAGCAGTTCTTC | CASSYAGEDEQFF
TRBJ1-5 | TRBV6-5 | NA | NA | TGTGCCAGCAGGAAGGGGGGCAATCAGCCCCAGCATTTT | CASRKGGNQPQHF
TRBJ2-1 | TRBV5-4 | TRBD2 | once | TGTGCCAGCAGCAAAGGGACTAGCGGGACGCACAATGAGCAGTTCTTC | CASSKGTSGTHNEQFF
TRBJ2-1 | TRBV2 | TRBD2 | once | TGTGCCAGCAGTGAAGGGGTCGCTAGCGGGAGGGGGTTGAATGAGCAGTTCTTC | CASSEGVASGRGLNEQFF
TRBJ2-7 | TRBV6-5 | TRBD1 | NA | TGTGCCAGCAGTTACGGATGGGACAGATCTAACTACGAGCAGTACTTC | CASSYGWDRSNYEQYF
TRBJ1-2 | TRBV28 | TRBD1 | NA | TGTGCCAGCAGTTTATGGGGAGGGACAGGGGGCCGAGGCTACACCTTC | CASSLWGGTGGRGYTF
TRBJ1-4 | TRBV6-5 | NA | once | TGTGCCAGCAGTCCCTTGAGGGAAAAACTGTTTTTT | CASSPLREKLFF
TRBJ2-7 | TRBV28 | NA | NA | TGTGCCAGCCGTAGTTTGGGGGTTAAAGACAGGACCTACGAGCAGTACTTC | CASRSLGVKDRTYEQYF
TRBJ2-2 | TRBV5-5 | NA | NA | TGTGCCAGCAGCGGTGGGCAGGGAAGGCTCACCGGGGAGCTGTTTTTT | CASSGGQGRLTGELFF
TRBJ1-5 | TRBV7-6 | NA | NA | TGTGCCAGCAGCTTAGAAGCCTCTTATAGCAATCAGCCCCAGCATTTT | CASSLEASYSNQPQHF
TRBJ1-1 | TRBV19 | NA | NA | TGTGCCAGTAGTATGCTGGGGGAGGGTCCTGAAGCTTTCTTT | CASSMLGEGPEAFF
TRBJ1-5 | TRBV27 | NA | NA | TGTGCCAGCAGTTTCGGGGGTAACAATCAGCCCCAGCATTTT | CASSFGGNNQPQHF
TRBJ2-7 | TRBV11-2 | TRBD2 | NA | TGTGCCAGCAGCTTAGTTCCTAGCGGGGCTTACGAGCAGTACTTC | CASSLVPSGAYEQYF
TRBJ1-4 | TRBV11-2 | TRBD1 | once | TGTGCCAGCAGCCAGGGGACAGGGGGAGGACTGTTTTTT | CASSQGTGGGLFF
TRBJ2-3 | TRBV9 | NA | few | TGTGCCAGCAGCGTCGGTACCGGGAGCGCAGATACGCAGTATTTT | CASSVGTGSADTQYF
TRBJ1-4 | TRBV5-1 | TRBD1 | few | TGCGCCAGCAGGGGGGACAGAGCGAATGAAAAACTGTTTTTT | CASRGDRANEKLFF
TRBJ1-6 | TRBV19 | NA | NA | TGTGCCAGTAGTATCATCCGGGATGGAAATTCACCCCTCCACTTT | CASSIIRDGNSPLHF
TRBJ1-2 | TRBV29-1 | TRBD1 | NA | TGCAGCGTAGAAGGCCGGACAGGGGAGTATGGCTACACCTTC | CSVEGRTGEYGYTF